Listed here is a single T cell receptor (beta chain). Methods used by the authors: Junction-only sequences produced by ImmunoSEQ had no quality scores, so filtering differed. Sequencing was performed with immunoSEQ multiplex PCR; in TCRdb, only in-frame clones are kept and a portion is missing. Clone size and the V and J calls come from that table; the DNA yielded D and trimming. This table holds under 600,000 clones, about 75% found once. The CDR3 loop spans 13 amino acids. The ends were cut back, 3 bases at V and 4 bases at J, with 4 bases in the middle. Looked up from germline, CDR1 is SNHLY and CDR2 is FYNNEI. This sample was taken from a study of shared clonotypes between healthy human individuals.

The sample taken for sequencing was PBMCs. The chain couples TRBV2 to TRBJ2-6; D is unclear. The clonotype was recovered from a woman aged 40-49 years in good health. Some clones in this sample may be carry-over from other donors' samples. CDR3 amino acids: CASSDAGANVLTF. The DNA for the CDR3 is TGTGCCAGCAGTGATGCCGGGGCCAACGTCCTGACTTTC.